The clone carrying this T cell receptor (beta chain) was found a few times. With 0 bases removed from V and 7 bases from J, the gap between germline ends came to 13 bases. The CDR3 is made up of 15 amino acids. The germline gives CDR1 SGHTA, CDR2 FQGNSA. Original processing methods: Amplification of reference gene primers was used by the study to estimate nucleated cell counts. Clones were read by immunoSEQ multiplex PCR, and TCRdb kept only the in-frame ones, dropping some. V and J calls and clone size are those listed in that table; D and trimming were worked out from the DNA. The repertoire has 200,000 to 250,000 clones, 90% of them found once; the top ten carry about 2.5%. This entry is derived from a study of blood T cell repertoires in COVID-19. Study overall: Samples came from the United States, Italy and Spain, spanning acute and convalescent COVID-19.

The Seattle patients joined while their infection was active and were tracked longitudinally afterward. This TCR came from a man aged 30 to 45 with COVID-19, enrolled during active disease. Sequences were obtained from peripheral blood. The chain combines TRBV7-2 with TRBJ1-5; TRBD1 might be the D (6 bases). CDR3 coding DNA: TGTGCCAGCAGCTTAGCTCCAGGGGTACGACAGCCCCAGCATTTT. Residues: CASSLAPGVRQPQHF.